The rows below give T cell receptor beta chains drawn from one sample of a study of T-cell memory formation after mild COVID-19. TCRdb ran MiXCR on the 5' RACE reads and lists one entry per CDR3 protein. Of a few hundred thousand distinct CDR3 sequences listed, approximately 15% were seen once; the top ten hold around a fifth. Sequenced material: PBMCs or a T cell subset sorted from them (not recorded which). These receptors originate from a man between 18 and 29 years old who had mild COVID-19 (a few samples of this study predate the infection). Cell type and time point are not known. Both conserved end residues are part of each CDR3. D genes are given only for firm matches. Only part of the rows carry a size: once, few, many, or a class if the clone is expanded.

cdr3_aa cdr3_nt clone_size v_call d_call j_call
CASSLVGAPGLVSQYF TGCGCCAGCAGCTTGGTTGGGGCCCCGGGCCTCGTTTCGCAGTACTTC . TRBV5-1 . TRBJ2-7
CASSTNANYEQYF TGTGCCAGCAGCACAAACGCGAACTACGAGCAGTACTTC . TRBV7-2 . TRBJ2-7
CASSVSGANTGELFF TGTGCCAGCAGCGTTAGCGGCGCGAACACCGGGGAGCTGTTTTTT . TRBV9 . TRBJ2-2
CATSDSGAGVNTEAFF TGTGCCACCAGTGATTCAGGGGCAGGGGTGAACACTGAAGCTTTCTTT . TRBV24-1 . TRBJ1-1
CASSLAQFQPQHF TGTGCCAGCAGTTTAGCCCAATTTCAGCCCCAGCATTTT few TRBV28 . TRBJ1-5
CASSPPAESGTEAFF TGTGCCAGTAGTCCCCCGGCGGAGAGTGGCACTGAAGCTTTCTTT . TRBV19 . TRBJ1-1
CASSLEGSGYGYTF TGCGCCAGCAGCTTGGAGGGGTCAGGCTATGGCTACACCTTC . TRBV5-1 . TRBJ1-2
CASSQDSGTGSETQYF TGTGCCAGCAGCCAAGATAGTGGTACTGGGTCCGAGACCCAGTACTTC few TRBV4-2 . TRBJ2-5
CASSDSDRHTGELFF TGTGCCAGCAGTGACTCGGACAGGCACACCGGGGAGCTGTTTTTT many TRBV6-4 TRBD1 TRBJ2-2
CASSPGASVKNIQYF TGTGCCAGCAGCCCGGGCGCATCTGTTAAAAACATTCAGTACTTC . TRBV16 . TRBJ2-4